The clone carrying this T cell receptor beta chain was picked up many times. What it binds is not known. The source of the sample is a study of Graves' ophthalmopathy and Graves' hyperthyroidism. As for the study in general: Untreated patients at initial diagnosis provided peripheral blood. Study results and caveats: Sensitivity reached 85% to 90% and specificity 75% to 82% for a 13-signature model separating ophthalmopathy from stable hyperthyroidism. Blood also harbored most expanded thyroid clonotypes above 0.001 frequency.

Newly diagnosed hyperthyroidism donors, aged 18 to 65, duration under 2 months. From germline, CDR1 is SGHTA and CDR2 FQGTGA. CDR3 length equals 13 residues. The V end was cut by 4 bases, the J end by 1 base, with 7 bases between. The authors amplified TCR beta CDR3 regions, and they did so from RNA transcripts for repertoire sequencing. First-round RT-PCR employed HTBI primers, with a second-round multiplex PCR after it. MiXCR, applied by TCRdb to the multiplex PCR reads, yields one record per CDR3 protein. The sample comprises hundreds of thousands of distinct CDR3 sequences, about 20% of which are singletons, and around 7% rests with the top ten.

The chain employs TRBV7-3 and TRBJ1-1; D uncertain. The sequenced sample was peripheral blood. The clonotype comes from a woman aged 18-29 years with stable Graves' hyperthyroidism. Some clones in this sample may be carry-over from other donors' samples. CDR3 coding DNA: TGTGCCAGCAGCTCCTTCGGGAACACTGAAGCTTTCTTT. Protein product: CASSSFGNTEAFF.